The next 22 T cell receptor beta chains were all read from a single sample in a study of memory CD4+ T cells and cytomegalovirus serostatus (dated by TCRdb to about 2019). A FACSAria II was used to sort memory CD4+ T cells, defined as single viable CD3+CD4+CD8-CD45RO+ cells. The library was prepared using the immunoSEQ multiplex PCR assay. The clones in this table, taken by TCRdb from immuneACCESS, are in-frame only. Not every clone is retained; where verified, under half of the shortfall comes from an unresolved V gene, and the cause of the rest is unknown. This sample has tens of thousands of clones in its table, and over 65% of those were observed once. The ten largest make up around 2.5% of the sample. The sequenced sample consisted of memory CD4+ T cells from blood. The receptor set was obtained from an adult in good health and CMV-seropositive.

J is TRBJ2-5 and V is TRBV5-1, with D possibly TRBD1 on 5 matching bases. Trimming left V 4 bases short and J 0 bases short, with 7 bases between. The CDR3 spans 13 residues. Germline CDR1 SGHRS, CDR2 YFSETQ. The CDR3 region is CASSPRDQETQYF. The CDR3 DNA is TGCGCCAGCAGCCCCAGGGACCAAGAGACCCAGTACTTC. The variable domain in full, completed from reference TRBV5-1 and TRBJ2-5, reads KAGVTQTPRYLIKTRGQQVTLSCSPISGHRSVSWYQQTPGQGLQFLFEYFSETQRNKGNFPGRFSGRQFSNSRSEMNVSTLELGDSALYLCASSPRDQETQYFGPGTRLLVL.

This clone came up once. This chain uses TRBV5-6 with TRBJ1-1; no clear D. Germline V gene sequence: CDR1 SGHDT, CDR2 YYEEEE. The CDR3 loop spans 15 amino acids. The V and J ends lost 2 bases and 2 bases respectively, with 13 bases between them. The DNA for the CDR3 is TGTGCCAGCAGCTTTGGAATTGCGGTCAACACTGAAGCTTTCTTT. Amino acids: CASSFGIAVNTEAFF.

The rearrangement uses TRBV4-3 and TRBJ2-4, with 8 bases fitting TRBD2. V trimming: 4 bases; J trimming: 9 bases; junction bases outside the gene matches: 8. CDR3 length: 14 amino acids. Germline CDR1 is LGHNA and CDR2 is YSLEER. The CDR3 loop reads CASSLGLGASIQYF. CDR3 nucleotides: TGCGCCAGCAGCCTGGGACTAGGGGCTTCCATTCAGTACTTC.

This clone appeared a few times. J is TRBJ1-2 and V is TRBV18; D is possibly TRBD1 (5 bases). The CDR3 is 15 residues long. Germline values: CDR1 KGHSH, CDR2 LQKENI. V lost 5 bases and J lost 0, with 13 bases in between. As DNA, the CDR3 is TGTGCCAGCTCATCCTTGACAGACTCTAACTATGGCTACACCTTC. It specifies CASSSLTDSNYGYTF.

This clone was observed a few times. This CDR3 reads CASSLAGTGLAEAFF. The CDR3 DNA reads TGTGCCAGCAGCTTGGCCGGAACAGGGCTCGCTGAAGCTTTCTTT. The chain is built from TRBV5-8 and TRBJ1-1; TRBD1 is a possible D gene (6 bases). The germline CDR1 and CDR2 sequences are SGHTS and YDEGEE. The CDR3 spans 15 residues. Trimming pared 0 bases from V and 6 bases from J, leaving 15 bases between.

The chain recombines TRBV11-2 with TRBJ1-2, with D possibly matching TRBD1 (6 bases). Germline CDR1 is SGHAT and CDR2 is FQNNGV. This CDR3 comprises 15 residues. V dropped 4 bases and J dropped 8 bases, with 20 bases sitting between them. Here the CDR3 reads CASSSRATGSEGYTF. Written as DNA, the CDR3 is TGTGCCAGCAGCTCAAGAGCCACAGGGTCCGAGGGCTACACCTTC.

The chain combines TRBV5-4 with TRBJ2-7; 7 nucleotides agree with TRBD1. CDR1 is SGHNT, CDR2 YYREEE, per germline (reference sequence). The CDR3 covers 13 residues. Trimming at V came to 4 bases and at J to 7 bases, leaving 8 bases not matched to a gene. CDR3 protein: CASSLEGAWEQYV. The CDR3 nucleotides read TGTGCCAGCAGCCTCGAGGGGGCATGGGAGCAGTACGTC.

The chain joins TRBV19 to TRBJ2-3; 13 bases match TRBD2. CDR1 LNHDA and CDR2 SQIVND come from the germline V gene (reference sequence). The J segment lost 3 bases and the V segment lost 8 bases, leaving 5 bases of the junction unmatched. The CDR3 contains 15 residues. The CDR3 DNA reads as TGTGCCAGTCGTGCGACTAGCGGGAGGACAGATACGCAGTATTTT. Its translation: CASRATSGRTDTQYF.

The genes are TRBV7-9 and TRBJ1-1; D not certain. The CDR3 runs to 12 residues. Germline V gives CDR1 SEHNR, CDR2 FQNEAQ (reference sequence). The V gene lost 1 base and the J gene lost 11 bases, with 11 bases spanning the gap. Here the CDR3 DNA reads TGTGCCAGCAGCTTAGAAGCGGGCGGGGCTTTCTTT. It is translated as CASSLEAGGAFF.

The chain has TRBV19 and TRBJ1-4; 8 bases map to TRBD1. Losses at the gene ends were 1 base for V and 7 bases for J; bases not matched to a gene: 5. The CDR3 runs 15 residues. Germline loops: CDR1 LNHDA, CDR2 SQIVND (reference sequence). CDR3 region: CASSIGQGRSEKLFF. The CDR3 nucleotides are TGTGCCAGTAGTATAGGACAGGGGCGGAGTGAAAAACTGTTTTTT.

CDR3 sequence (DNA): TGCGCCAGCAGCCAAAGCAGGGACGGCTATGGCTACACCTTC. Protein product: CASSQSRDGYGYTF. The chain couples TRBV4-3 to TRBJ1-2, with a weak D call TRBD1 (5 bases). V was pared by 2 bases and J by 4 bases, with 11 bases between. This CDR3 contains 14 residues. The germline gives CDR1 LGHNA, CDR2 YSLEER.

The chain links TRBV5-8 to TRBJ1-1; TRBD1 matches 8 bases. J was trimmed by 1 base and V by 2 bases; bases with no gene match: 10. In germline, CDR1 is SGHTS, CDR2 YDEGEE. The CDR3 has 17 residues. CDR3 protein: CASSFGQGQAKNTEAFF. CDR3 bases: TGTGCCAGCAGCTTTGGACAGGGACAGGCCAAGAACACTGAAGCTTTCTTT.

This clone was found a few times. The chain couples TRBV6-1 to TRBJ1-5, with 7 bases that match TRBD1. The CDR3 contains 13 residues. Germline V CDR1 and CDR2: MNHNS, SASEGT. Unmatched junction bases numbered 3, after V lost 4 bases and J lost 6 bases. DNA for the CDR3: TGTGCCAGCAGTGGGACAGGAAGTCAGCCCCAGCATTTT. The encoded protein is CASSGTGSQPQHF.

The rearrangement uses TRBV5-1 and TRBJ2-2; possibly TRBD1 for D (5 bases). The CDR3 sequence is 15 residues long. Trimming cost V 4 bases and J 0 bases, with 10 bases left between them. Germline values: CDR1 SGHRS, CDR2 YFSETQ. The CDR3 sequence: CASSMLGANTGELFF. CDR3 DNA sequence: TGCGCCAGCAGCATGCTAGGGGCGAACACCGGGGAGCTGTTTTTT.

This CDR3 reads CASRPGQGGYEQYF. For the CDR3, the DNA is TGTGCCAGCAGACCCGGACAGGGAGGCTACGAGCAGTACTTC. The genes are TRBV6-5 and TRBJ2-7; 8 bases match TRBD1. Germline CDR1 and CDR2: MNHEY and SVGAGI. This CDR3 contains 14 residues. V gave up 6 bases and J gave up 3 bases; unmatched junction bases: 7.

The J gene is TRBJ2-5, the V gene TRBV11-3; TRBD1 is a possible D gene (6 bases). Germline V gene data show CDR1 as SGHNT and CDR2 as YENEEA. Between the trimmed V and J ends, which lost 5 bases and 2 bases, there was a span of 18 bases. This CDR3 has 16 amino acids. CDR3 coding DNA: TGTGCCAGCAGCCTAGCAGGACAGTTCACACAAGAGACCCAGTACTTC. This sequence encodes CASSLAGQFTQETQYF.

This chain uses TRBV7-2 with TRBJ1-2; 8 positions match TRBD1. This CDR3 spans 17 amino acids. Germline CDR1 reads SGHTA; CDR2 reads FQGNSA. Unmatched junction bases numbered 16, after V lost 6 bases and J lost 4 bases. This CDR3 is CASRVGQTGGLLYGYTF. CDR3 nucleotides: TGTGCCAGCAGAGTCGGGCAAACAGGGGGACTTCTCTATGGCTACACCTTC.

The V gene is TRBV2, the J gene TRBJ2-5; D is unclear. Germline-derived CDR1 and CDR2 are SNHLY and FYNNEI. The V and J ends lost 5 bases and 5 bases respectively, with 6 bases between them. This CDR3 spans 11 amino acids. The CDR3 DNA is TGTGCCAGCAGTCCTCTTGAGACCCAGTACTTC. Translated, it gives CASSPLETQYF.

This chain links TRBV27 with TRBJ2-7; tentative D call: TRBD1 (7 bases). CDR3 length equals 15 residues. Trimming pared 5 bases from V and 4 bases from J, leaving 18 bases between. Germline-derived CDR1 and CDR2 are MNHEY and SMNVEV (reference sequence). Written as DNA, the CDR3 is TGTGCCAGCAGTCCTCGCCAGGGGGGTCAGTACGAGCAGTACGTC. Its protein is CASSPRQGGQYEQYV.

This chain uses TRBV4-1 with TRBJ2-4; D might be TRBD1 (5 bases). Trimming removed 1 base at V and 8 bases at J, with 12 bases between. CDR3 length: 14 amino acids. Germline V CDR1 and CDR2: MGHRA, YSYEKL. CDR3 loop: CASSQVGLVDIQYF. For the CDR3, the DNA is TGCGCCAGCAGCCAAGTGGGGCTAGTTGACATTCAGTACTTC.

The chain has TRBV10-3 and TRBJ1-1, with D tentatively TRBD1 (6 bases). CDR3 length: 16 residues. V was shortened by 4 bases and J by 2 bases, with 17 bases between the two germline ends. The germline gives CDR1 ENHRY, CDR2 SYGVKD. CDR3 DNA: TGTGCCATCAGTGGGGGAGGGGGTATGGGCAACACTGAAGCTTTCTTT. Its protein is CAISGGGGMGNTEAFF.

The CDR3 nucleotides are TGTGCCAGCAGTGAGGGCGGGTTGAGGGACACTGAAGCTTTCTTT. This sequence encodes CASSEGGLRDTEAFF. The J gene is TRBJ1-1, the V gene TRBV6-1; D is unclear. This CDR3 has 15 residues. Trimming removed 3 bases at V and 3 bases at J, with 14 bases between. CDR1 and CDR2 (germline): MNHNS, SASEGT.